This T cell receptor (beta chain) came from a study of CD8+ T cells in alopecia areata. The overall study: Tofacitinib was taken orally by treated patients, and the dose was 5 to 10 mg twice daily. Whole-study results and caveats: The study found higher clonality in lesional than normal scalp, especially in alopecia totalis/universalis.

cDNA reverse transcribed from extracted RNA served as the sequencing template. Sequenced by immunoSEQ multiplex PCR; TCRdb stores in-frame clones only, minus some. This table has about 130,000 clones, 50% to 60% appearing once. On this clone: Its target is unknown.

The V and J ends lost 6 bases and 3 bases respectively, with 14 bases between them. CDR3 length: 14 amino acids. Germline V gene data show CDR1 as SNHLY and CDR2 as FYNNEI. The TCR comes from a human donor with alopecia areata. The chain is built from TRBV2 and TRBJ2-5; no clear D gene. The input for sequencing was CD4+ T cells sorted from blood, taken at week 0. CDR3 in amino acids: CASSLGLAKETQYF. The CDR3 nucleotides are TGTGCCAGCAGCTTAGGGCTGGCTAAAGAGACCCAGTACTTC.